Listed here is a single T cell receptor (beta chain). This entry belongs to a study of blood T cell repertoires in COVID-19. TCRdb's table, derived via immunoSEQ multiplex PCR, lists solely in-frame clones and lacks some. The data contain approximately 260,000 clones, around nine tenths of them singletons. With 4 bases clipped from V and 0 bases from J, the junction kept 4 bases outside the gene matches. Germline assignment: CDR1 PRHDT and CDR2 FYEKMQ (reference sequence). The CDR3 loop spans 16 amino acids. This receptor was obtained from a woman in her sixties who had recovered from COVID-19. The chain combines TRBV13 with TRBJ2-7; 12 bases match TRBD2. The sequenced material came from PBMCs or T cells enriched from blood (not recorded which). The CDR3 loop reads CASSYGLAGSSYEQYF. The CDR3 DNA follows: TGTGCCAGCAGCTACGGACTAGCGGGGAGCTCCTACGAGCAGTACTTC. Together with reference TRBV13 and TRBJ2-7, the CDR3 gives the full variable domain: AAGVIQSPRHLIKEKRETATLKCYPIPRHDTVYWYQQGPGQDPQFLISFYEKMQSDKGSIPDRFSAQQFSDYHSELNMSSLELGDSALYFCASSYGLAGSSYEQYFGPGTRLTVT.